This T cell receptor (beta chain) was sequenced for a study of shared T cell receptors in the human thymus (dated by TCRdb to the early 2020s). About the full investigation: The study examined how self-reactive, shared T-cell receptor alpha chains are generated in the human thymus.

Trimming leaves V shorter by 2 bases and J shorter by 3 bases, with the junction holding 6 bases beyond the gene matches. The CDR3 holds 15 amino acids from the cysteine to the phenylalanine. CDR3 DNA is the only sequence kept; it has 45 bases, read in frame from the first base. From a lookup of the germline V gene (reference sequence), CDR1 and CDR2 are GTSNPN and SVGIG. On this clone: No cognate antigen has been identified for it. Within one base of it there is no much larger clone, and no base qualities were kept.

Library preparation was by the immunoSEQ multiplex PCR assay. TCRdb obtained this table from immuneACCESS and retained in-frame rearrangements with V and J assigned. These tables miss some clones; where compared with another copy, unresolved V genes account for less than half of the shortfall, and the remainder is unexplained. Across this sample there are 500,000 to 850,000 clones, with approximately 89% seen only once. The top ten hold 0.0094% of the sample. The sample also formed part of further work on human thymus T cells. Per that second paper: Immunologically healthy infants undergoing open corrective cardiac surgery for congenital heart defects in Finland were used as donors. The thymus tissue came from surgical resects taken out during corrective cardiac surgery. V and J gene segment usage appeared biased in both thymic and peripheral blood repertoires. Highly overlapping thymic TCR repertoires among unrelated individuals were reported in the related research. The study used eight infant thymus samples plus four related peripheral blood samples to characterize TCR alpha and beta repertoires. Donor ages ranging from about 7 to 250 days were recorded, and more than 5 male and two female infants were included in the cohort. Thymocytes were mechanically released from the tissue and were stored as pellets of 10-30 million cells at -70 degrees C. A QIAsymphony instrument was used to extract genomic DNA from the frozen cell pellets. The immunoSEQ multiplex PCR assay was used to amplify the TCRB and TCRAD loci from a standardized amount of quality-controlled genomic DNA. The amplicons spanned the V(D)J region and were long enough to cover the CDR3 and allow V and J genes to be identified. Amplicon sequencing was performed on an Illumina platform through the commercial immunoSEQ service. Primer bias and sequencing errors were corrected as previously described, and TCRAD and TCRB were defined on the basis of the IMGT database. The repertoires were analysed using immunoSEQ Analyzer 3.0 and VDJTools for basic statistics, V/J segment usage, diversity estimates, rarefaction and pairwise overlap. Chao1, ChaoE, Efron-Thisted, Shannon and inverse Simpson indices were used to estimate diversity, which was also estimated on datasets down-sampled to the smallest sample. For repertoire overlap, CDR3 nucleotide sequence, V gene and J gene had to match strictly, and clustering was done by Jaccard-based multidimensional scaling. On average, thymus samples yielded 650,000 to 1,000,000 unique TCRB clonotypes, whereas blood samples yielded 75,000 to 95,000.

Sequencing used thymocytes. The TCR sequence derives from a boy younger than two with a congenital heart defect. Donor details come from another sample of the same person, matched by shared clones. The sequence joins TRBV30 to TRBJ2-2; 7 bases in the middle match TRBD1. The bases are TGTGCCTGGAGTCCTAGGGGGACAGACACCGGGGAGCTGTTTTTT. The translation is CAWSPRGTDTGELFF.